The 22 T cell receptor beta chains given below trace back to one sample, sequenced in a study of CD8 T cells in Susac syndrome. With random hexamers, roughly 0.45 to 1 ug RNA was reverse transcribed. In TCRdb, the immunoSEQ multiplex PCR reads were re-called with MiXCR into one record per CDR3 protein. Of some 110,000 distinct CDR3 sequences listed, around 94% are singletons. The sample taken for sequencing was CD4+ T cells from PBMCs. These receptors came from a human donor in good health.

The V and J genes are TRBV2 and TRBJ2-3, with D hard to call. CDR3 length: 13 amino acids. Germline V gene sequence: CDR1 SNHLY, CDR2 FYNNEI. V lost 6 bases, J lost 4 bases, and 11 bases lay in between. CDR3 protein: CASRPYAPDTQYF. The CDR3 DNA reads as TGTGCCAGCAGGCCATACGCCCCAGATACGCAGTATTTT.

The V call is TRBV5-1, the J call TRBJ2-2, with a weak D call TRBD1 (5 bases). The germline gives CDR1 SGHRS, CDR2 YFSETQ. The CDR3 has 15 residues. V lost 2 bases, J lost 4 bases, and 12 bases lay in between. In DNA form, the CDR3 reads TGCGCCAGCAGCTTTCAAAACACAGGCACCGGGGAGCTGTTTTTT. The encoded protein is CASSFQNTGTGELFF.

This chain connects TRBV6-5 to TRBJ2-5; 7 bases map to TRBD1. Germline trimming cut 6 bases from V and 7 bases from J; bases unmatched to any gene: 17. This CDR3 is 16 amino acids long. Germline V CDR1 and CDR2: MNHEY, SVGAGI. The DNA for the CDR3 is TGTGCCAGCAGACTCGGGACAGCCCCAAGAAGGGGGACCCAGTACTTC. Its protein product is CASRLGTAPRRGTQYF.

This sequence joins TRBV5-1 and TRBJ1-5; D is ambiguous. With 0 bases removed from V and 7 bases from J, the gap between germline ends came to 11 bases. Germline CDR1 SGHRS, CDR2 YFSETQ. The CDR3 is 14 residues long. The CDR3 nucleotides read TGCGCCAGCAGCTTGGGACACCCTGGGCAGCCCCAGCATTTT. It translates to CASSLGHPGQPQHF.

The rearrangement uses TRBV19 and TRBJ2-4, with 14 bases aligning to TRBD2. J gave up 3 bases and V 1 base, and 8 bases lay outside the gene matches. The CDR3 spans 19 residues. CDR1 and CDR2 (germline): LNHDA, SQIVND (reference sequence). CDR3 sequence: CASSIVGLAGVGRKNIQYF. CDR3 bases: TGTGCCAGTAGTATAGTGGGACTAGCGGGAGTGGGGCGCAAAAACATTCAGTACTTC.

Written as DNA, the CDR3 is TGTGCCACCAGCAGAGATAGGTCCTCCTACGAGCAGTACTTC. This codes for CATSRDRSSYEQYF. The chain recombines TRBV15 with TRBJ2-7, with D unresolved. In germline, CDR1 is LNHNV, CDR2 YYDKDF (reference sequence). Between the trimmed V and J ends, which lost 0 bases and 0 bases, there was a span of 6 bases. CDR3 length equals 14 residues. The full variable domain, rest sourced from reference TRBV15 and TRBJ2-7, is DAMVIQNPRYQVTQFGKPVTLSCSQTLNHNVMYWYQQKSSQAPKLLFHYYDKDFNNEADTPDNFQSRRPNTSFCFLDIRSPGLGDTAMYLCATSRDRSSYEQYFGPGTRLTVT.

This chain joins TRBV29-1 and TRBJ2-2; the D is unclear. The CDR3 sequence is 13 residues long. V lost 5 bases to trimming and J lost 0 bases, with 7 bases between them. Germline V gives CDR1 SQVTM, CDR2 ANQGSEA. This chain's CDR3 is CSVRTANTGELFF. CDR3 in DNA: TGCAGCGTTAGGACGGCGAACACCGGGGAGCTGTTTTTT.

This chain links TRBV19 with TRBJ2-2; TRBD2 agrees at 7 bases. Trimming cost V 11 bases and J 2 bases; bases outside gene matches: 8. CDR3 length equals 14 residues. Germline lookup yields CDR1 LNHDA and CDR2 SQIVND (reference sequence). CDR3 sequence reads: CAVRGRANTGELFF. The CDR3 DNA sequence: TGTGCCGTTCGGGGGAGGGCCAACACCGGGGAGCTGTTTTTT.

The chain uses TRBV12-3 or TRBV12-4 and TRBJ2-1; the D gene is possibly TRBD2 (6 bases). The V end was cut by 4 bases, the J end by 10 bases, with 17 bases between. The CDR3 loop spans 14 amino acids. The CDR3 region is CASSSWTTSVEQFF. The CDR3 DNA reads TGTGCCAGCAGTTCTTGGACTACCAGTGTCGAGCAGTTCTTC.

The chain employs TRBV6-6 and TRBJ2-7; no clear D. The length of the CDR3 is 14 residues. V lost 5 bases to trimming and J lost 3 bases, with 14 bases between them. Germline V CDR1 and CDR2: MNHNY, SVGAGI (reference sequence). The CDR3 protein is CASSRASEVYEQYF. The CDR3 DNA follows: TGTGCCAGCAGTCGGGCCTCTGAGGTCTACGAGCAGTACTTC.

The rearrangement uses TRBV14 and TRBJ2-7, with 7 bases lining up with TRBD2. The CDR3 is made up of 16 amino acids. After removal of 4 bases from V and 4 bases from J, the junction contained 13 bases not matched to a gene. Germline V CDR1 and CDR2: SGHDN, FVKESK. As DNA, the CDR3 is TGTGCCAGCAGCCCCCAGGGAAGCGGGGCGTCTTACGAGCAGTACTTC. It specifies CASSPQGSGASYEQYF.

The rearrangement joins TRBV6-2 or TRBV6-3 to TRBJ2-3; 8 bases agree with TRBD2. V dropped 7 bases and J dropped 1; count of bases not matched to a gene: 10. The germline V gene encodes CDR1 MNHEY and CDR2 SVGEGT. The length of the CDR3 is 16 residues. The CDR3 loop reads CASNFGAGVGTDTQYF. CDR3 DNA: TGTGCCAGCAATTTCGGAGCGGGAGTGGGCACAGATACGCAGTATTTT.

The gene calls are TRBV7-9 and TRBJ1-1; D is possibly TRBD1 (5 bases). The CDR3 has 16 residues. Germline CDR1 SEHNR, CDR2 FQNEAQ (reference sequence). The ends were cut back, 3 bases at V and 2 bases at J, with 16 bases in the middle. The CDR3 DNA is TGTGCCAGCAGCTTGATTGGGGACGTGAGTAACACTGAAGCTTTCTTT. Amino acids: CASSLIGDVSNTEAFF. The whole variable domain, remainder taken from reference TRBV7-9 and TRBJ1-1, is DTGVSQNPRHKITKRGQNVTFRCDPISEHNRLYWYRQTLGQGPEFLTYFQNEAQLEKSRLLSDRFSAERPKGSFSTLEIQRTEQGDSAMYLCASSLIGDVSNTEAFFGQGTRLTVV.

The V call is TRBV29-1, the J call TRBJ2-7; 7 bases agree with TRBD1. The CDR3 contains 12 residues. J was trimmed by 0 bases and V by 7 bases; bases with no gene match: 3. Germline loops: CDR1 SQVTM, CDR2 ANQGSEA. CDR3 bases: TGCAGCGCCGGGACAGCCTCCTACGAGCAGTACTTC. This gives the protein CSAGTASYEQYF.

This chain links TRBV2 with TRBJ1-5; D remains ambiguous. V lost 7 bases, J lost 1 base, and 8 bases lay in between. Germline V gene lookup returns CDR1 SNHLY and CDR2 FYNNEI. The CDR3 runs 13 residues. The DNA for the CDR3 is TGTGCCAGCACCCTGGAGAGCAATCAGCCCCAGCATTTT. Its protein product is CASTLESNQPQHF.

DNA of the CDR3: TGTGCCAGCAGCCATGGGGCCGCCGGGGGCTACACCTTC. It specifies CASSHGAAGGYTF. The chain couples TRBV3-1 to TRBJ1-2, with a possible D match to TRBD1 (5 bases). Germline CDR1 is LGHDT and CDR2 is YNNKEL (reference sequence). Trimming took off 3 bases at V and 8 bases at J, with 13 bases between the two ends. This CDR3 is 13 amino acids long.

V gene TRBV29-1 combines with J gene TRBJ2-1, with TRBD1 as a possible D gene (6 bases). V was clipped by 3 bases and J by 0 bases, with 15 bases between them. This CDR3 region has 16 residues. The germline gives CDR1 SQVTM, CDR2 ANQGSEA. The CDR3 region is CSVEGYRERSYNEQFF. The CDR3 nucleotides are TGCAGCGTTGAGGGGTACAGGGAACGCTCCTACAATGAGCAGTTCTTC.

The chain employs TRBV7-2 and TRBJ1-2; 8 nucleotides agree with TRBD1. CDR1 and CDR2 from the germline V gene are SGHTA and FQGNSA. The CDR3 runs to 16 residues. V trimming: 2 bases; J trimming: 6 bases; junction bases outside the gene matches: 11. CDR3 nucleotide sequence: TGTGCCAGCAGCTTACATCAGGGGGCGAATTCAAATGGCTACACCTTC. It encodes CASSLHQGANSNGYTF.

This clonotype appeared a single time. The J gene is TRBJ1-1, the V gene TRBV29-1; D is ambiguous. Germline V gene lookup returns CDR1 SQVTM and CDR2 ANQGSEA. CDR3 length equals 13 residues. The germline V and J ends were trimmed by 4 bases and 1 base, with 10 bases remaining between them. CDR3 nucleotides: TGCAGCGTTGTTCCTATTTGGAACACTGAAGCTTTCTTT. Its translation is CSVVPIWNTEAFF. Variable domain in full (rest from reference TRBV29-1 and TRBJ1-1): SAVISQKPSRDICQRGTSLTIQCQVDSQVTMMFWYRQQPGQSLTLIATANQGSEATYESGFVIDKFPISRPNLTFSTLTVSNMSPEDSSIYLCSVVPIWNTEAFFGQGTRLTVV.

Note on this clonotype: One junction end disagrees with the germline gene, perhaps due to a read error. This chain connects TRBV2 to TRBJ2-1, with TRBD2 matching over 7 bases. Per the germline V gene, CDR1 is SNHLY and CDR2 is FYNNEI. The CDR3 loop spans 14 amino acids. The CDR3, as DNA: TGTGCCAGCAGGGAAGCGGGACTGATGAATGAGCAGTTCTTC. Translation: CASREAGLMNEQFF.

This chain connects TRBV7-9 to TRBJ2-2, with D possibly matching TRBD2 (5 bases). CDR1 and CDR2 from the germline V gene are SEHNR and FQNEAQ (reference sequence). This CDR3 contains 14 residues. Deletions cut 3 bases from V and 3 bases from J, with 8 bases between. The CDR3 DNA is TGTGCCAGCAGCTTGGACGGGGACACCGGGGAGCTGTTTTTT. It codes for CASSLDGDTGELFF.

The J gene is TRBJ2-1, the V gene TRBV2, with TRBD2 matching over 8 bases. V gave up 4 bases and J gave up 10 bases; unmatched junction bases: 3. The germline V gene encodes CDR1 SNHLY and CDR2 FYNNEI. CDR3 size: 12 residues. DNA of the CDR3: TGTGCCAGCAGTGGATCTAGCGGGGAGCAGTTCTTC. Encoded protein: CASSGSSGEQFF.